These T cell receptor beta chains were read from a single sample in a study of T-cell reconstitution after alpha-beta-depleted transplantation in children. TCRdb re-analysed the PCR reads in MiXCR, keeping a single row per CDR3 protein. The data contain just over 200,000 distinct CDR3 sequences, approximately 8% of them singletons. The source material was PBMCs, mostly from graft donor cells, sampled 360 days after TCRalphabeta/CD19-depleted stem cell transplant. These receptors all stem from a male patient between 2 and 9 years old who had a stem cell transplant for acute myeloid leukemia, so the T cells may come from the graft donor. Each CDR3 is given with its conserved first and last residue. D genes are given only for firm matches. Clone sizes are given selectively: once, few, many, or a class where the clone is expanded.

v_call,d_call,clone_size,j_call,cdr3_aa,cdr3_nt
TRBV30,TRBD1,NA,TRBJ2-4,CASGQGYIQYF,TGTGCCAGCGGACAGGGGTACATTCAGTACTTC
TRBV27,NA,many,TRBJ2-3,CATIDSSGLDTQYF,TGTGCCACCATAGACTCAAGCGGTCTTGATACGCAGTATTTT
TRBV6-1,TRBD1,few,TRBJ1-1,CASSSIRRGQGMNTEAFF,TGTGCCAGCAGCTCAATCCGCAGGGGGCAGGGAATGAACACTGAAGCTTTCTTT
TRBV9,TRBD1,NA,TRBJ2-5,CASSAPRGRVQETQYF,TGTGCCAGCAGCGCACCCAGGGGGCGCGTCCAAGAGACCCAGTACTTC
TRBV11-2,NA,few,TRBJ2-5,CASRGMIGGGSKETQYF,TGTGCCAGCAGGGGAATGATTGGCGGGGGCTCAAAAGAGACCCAGTACTTC
TRBV30,NA,NA,TRBJ1-5,CACGVGAYNQPQHF,TGTGCCTGCGGCGTTGGGGCCTATAATCAGCCCCAGCATTTT
TRBV12-3/TRBV12-4,NA,many,TRBJ1-2,CASSFEAFGYTF,TGTGCCAGCAGTTTTGAGGCGTTCGGCTACACCTTC
TRBV10-3,NA,many,TRBJ2-7,CATRRVYEQYF,TGTGCCACCCGACGGGTTTACGAGCAGTACTTC
TRBV12-5,NA,few,TRBJ2-3,CASGLVLHRPTDTQYF,TGTGCTAGTGGTTTGGTACTTCACAGGCCCACAGATACGCAGTATTTT
TRBV5-5,NA,many,TRBJ2-7,CASSFVGYEQYF,TGTGCCAGCAGCTTCGTTGGGTACGAGCAGTACTTC
TRBV29-1,TRBD2,few,TRBJ2-1,CSVVGLAGVGGEQFF,TGCAGCGTTGTCGGCCTAGCGGGAGTTGGAGGTGAGCAGTTCTTC
TRBV29-1,TRBD1,many,TRBJ2-5,CSVGTGDQETQYF,TGCAGCGTTGGGACAGGGGACCAAGAGACCCAGTACTTC
TRBV12-3/TRBV12-4,TRBD2,many,TRBJ2-4,CASRSAGGRIGDIQYF,TGTGCCAGCAGATCAGCGGGAGGGCGTATCGGGGACATTCAGTACTTC
TRBV12-3/TRBV12-4,TRBD1,many,TRBJ1-2,CASSETGGPGTF,TGTGCCAGCAGTGAGACAGGGGGGCCAGGCACCTTC
TRBV12-3/TRBV12-4,NA,few,TRBJ2-3,CASSPFVRDTQYF,TGTGCCAGCAGCCCGTTTGTGAGGGATACGCAGTATTTT
TRBV25-1,TRBD1,many,TRBJ1-6,CASSESWTGRTSPLHF,TGTGCCAGCAGTGAATCCTGGACAGGGAGAACTTCACCCCTCCACTTT
TRBV25-1,TRBD1,NA,TRBJ2-5,CASSEISGTVQETQYF,TGTGCCAGCAGTGAGATCTCCGGGACAGTCCAAGAGACCCAGTACTTC
TRBV20-1,NA,few,TRBJ2-7,CSAREHLRGRSYEQYF,TGCAGTGCTAGAGAACATCTAAGGGGGAGGAGCTACGAGCAGTACTTC
TRBV12-3/TRBV12-4,NA,few,TRBJ2-4,CASSPPGLAKNIQYF,TGTGCCAGCAGCCCACCGGGACTAGCCAAAAACATTCAGTACTTC
TRBV20-1,NA,many,TRBJ2-7,CSARGSGYEQYF,TGCAGTGCTAGGGGGTCGGGCTACGAGCAGTACTTC
TRBV7-9,NA,few,TRBJ2-7,CASSPWTGRAYEQYF,TGTGCCAGCAGCCCCTGGACGGGAAGGGCCTACGAGCAGTACTTC
TRBV7-9,NA,NA,TRBJ2-5,CASSLGQAPKAQYF,TGTGCCAGCAGCTTAGGGCAGGCCCCGAAGGCCCAGTACTTC
TRBV5-5,NA,many,TRBJ2-7,CASSLAGQRQYF,TGTGCCAGCAGCTTGGCCGGGCAGAGGCAGTACTTC
TRBV20-1,NA,NA,TRBJ2-5,CSAGRTTKETQYF,TGCAGTGCTGGGAGGACTACCAAAGAGACCCAGTACTTC
TRBV5-1,NA,few,TRBJ2-1,CASSLVRGGVSYNEQFF,TGCGCCAGCAGCTTGGTGCGGGGAGGTGTCTCCTACAATGAGCAGTTCTTC
TRBV12-3/TRBV12-4,TRBD1,many,TRBJ2-5,CASRAPGQGVQTQYF,TGTGCCAGCAGAGCGCCGGGACAGGGTGTACAGACCCAGTACTTC
TRBV10-2,NA,few,TRBJ1-4,CASTLLRNEKLFF,TGCGCCAGCACCCTTCTGAGGAATGAAAAACTGTTTTTT
TRBV7-9,NA,few,TRBJ1-4,CASSRGGTNEKLFF,TGTGCCAGCAGCCGGGGTGGCACTAATGAAAAACTGTTTTTT
TRBV12-3/TRBV12-4,TRBD1,many,TRBJ1-1,CASGTGETEAFF,TGTGCCAGCGGGACAGGGGAAACTGAAGCTTTCTTT
TRBV29-1,TRBD2,many,TRBJ2-1,CSVEDPRWTSGNNEQFF,TGCAGCGTTGAAGATCCCCGGTGGACTAGCGGAAACAATGAGCAGTTCTTC
TRBV3-1,NA,few,TRBJ1-5,CASSQGKQPQHF,TGTGCCAGCAGCCAGGGGAAACAGCCCCAGCATTTT
TRBV7-7,NA,many,TRBJ2-1,CASSSQPRFEQFF,TGTGCTAGCAGCTCGCAGCCCCGATTTGAGCAGTTCTTC
TRBV12-3/TRBV12-4,NA,NA,TRBJ2-5,CASKRQTQETQYF,TGTGCCAGCAAGAGGCAGACCCAAGAGACCCAGTACTTC
TRBV3-1,TRBD1,NA,TRBJ2-1,CASSQPGQGNHEQFF,TGTGCCAGCAGCCAGCCGGGACAGGGCAACCATGAGCAGTTCTTC
TRBV12-5,TRBD2,few,TRBJ2-3,CASGAMSGRDTQYF,TGTGCTAGTGGCGCGATGAGCGGGAGAGATACGCAGTATTTT
TRBV7-3,NA,many,TRBJ1-6,CASSLTGGPSPLHF,TGTGCCAGCAGCTTAACGGGGGGACCCTCACCCCTCCACTTT
TRBV29-1,TRBD2,NA,TRBJ2-7,CSVASGGTYEQYF,TGCAGCGTTGCTAGCGGGGGCACCTACGAGCAGTACTTC
TRBV6-1,TRBD1,NA,TRBJ1-2,CASSEARTGKGYGYTF,TGTGCCAGCAGTGAAGCTCGGACAGGGAAGGGGTATGGCTACACCTTC
TRBV19,NA,NA,TRBJ2-4,CASSMVPLAKNIQYF,TGTGCCAGTAGTATGGTTCCTCTAGCCAAAAACATTCAGTACTTC